The rows below give T cell receptor beta chains drawn from one sample of a study of blood T cell repertoires in COVID-19. Produced via immunoSEQ multiplex PCR; TCRdb's table is partial and in-frame only. The sample has some 50,000 clones; about 88% are singletons. The sequencing input was peripheral blood. The receptors stem from a woman in her 70s with active COVID-19. The CDR3 runs from the conserved cysteine through the conserved F or W. Fields, in order: V gene, J gene, D gene, CDR3 length, clone size, CDR3 protein, CDR3 DNA. A D gene is named only where the DNA matches it firmly. Only some rows state a clone size, as once, few, many or a class for expanded clones.

TRBV24-1	TRBJ2-1	TRBD2	15	NA	CATSWGGASLYEQFF	TGTGCCACCAGCTGGGGAGGGGCTAGTCTCTATGAGCAGTTCTTC
TRBV7-3	TRBJ2-1	TRBD2	19	NA	CASSLNRFRASGGLNEQFF	TGTGCCAGCAGCTTAAATCGATTTCGGGCTAGCGGGGGACTCAATGAGCAGTTCTTC
TRBV6-6	TRBJ2-7	NA	12	NA	CASRPDSQEQYF	TGTGCCAGCAGACCCGACAGTCAGGAGCAGTACTTC
TRBV7-2	TRBJ2-1	NA	14	NA	CASSLVITVNEQFF	TGTGCCAGCAGCTTGGTCATCACGGTTAATGAGCAGTTCTTC
TRBV6-4	TRBJ2-6	NA	17	NA	CASSVVGQTSGANVLTF	TGTGCCAGCAGTGTGGTCGGACAGACCTCTGGGGCCAACGTCCTGACTTTC
TRBV5-1	TRBJ1-3	NA	19	NA	CASSIKKTTGELSGNTIYF	TGCGCCAGCAGCATAAAAAAGACGACAGGCGAGCTCTCTGGAAACACCATATATTTT
TRBV28	TRBJ2-1	NA	14	NA	CASSLTAVLDEQFF	TGTGCCAGCAGTTTAACCGCGGTCCTCGATGAGCAGTTCTTC
TRBV7-3	TRBJ1-1	NA	14	NA	CASSPTPRTVEAFF	TGTGCCAGCAGCCCGACCCCCAGGACAGTTGAAGCTTTCTTT
TRBV6-5	TRBJ2-1	TRBD2	14	once	CASASRLAGGGGFF	TGTGCCAGCGCATCTAGGCTAGCGGGAGGGGGGGGGTTCTTC
TRBV4-1	TRBJ2-7	TRBD1	15	NA	CASSHPDRGSYEQYF	TGCGCCAGCAGCCACCCCGACAGGGGATCCTACGAGCAGTACTTC
TRBV3-1/TRBV3-2	TRBJ2-7	NA	12	few	CASSLMGLEQYF	TGTGCCAGCAGCCTGATGGGGCTCGAGCAGTACTTC
TRBV25-1	TRBJ2-7	TRBD2	16	medium-sized	CASSTLPSGRSHEQYF	TGTGCCAGCAGTACACTCCCTAGCGGGAGGTCCCACGAGCAGTACTTC
TRBV5-1	TRBJ2-5	NA	16	NA	CASSSGVTRLQETQYF	TGCGCCAGCAGCTCGGGGGTGACTCGACTTCAAGAGACCCAGTACTTC
TRBV7-9	TRBJ1-1	NA	17	NA	CASSLEAFLPRGTEAFF	TGTGCCAGCAGCTTAGAGGCCTTCCTGCCAAGGGGCACTGAAGCTTTCTTT
TRBV7-8	TRBJ1-2	NA	16	few	CASSLGAGPLEYGYTF	TGTGCCAGCAGCTTAGGGGCAGGTCCCCTCGAGTATGGCTACACCTTC
TRBV27	TRBJ1-6	NA	16	NA	CASTLRRQDRGSPLHF	TGTGCCAGCACTTTACGTAGGCAGGACCGGGGTTCACCCCTCCACTTT
TRBV10-3	TRBJ2-5	NA	14	few	CAISEHNSKETQYF	TGTGCCATCAGTGAGCATAATAGTAAAGAGACCCAGTACTTC
TRBV15	TRBJ2-2	NA	17	NA	CATSRDGGGEGTGELFF	TGTGCCACCAGCAGAGATGGAGGTGGGGAAGGCACCGGGGAGCTGTTTTTT
TRBV28	TRBJ2-2	NA	14	NA	CASGGGGGSRELFF	TGTGCCAGCGGTGGGGGGGGCGGGTCCAGGGAGCTGTTTTTT
TRBV11-1	TRBJ2-1	NA	14	NA	CASSLGADYNEQFF	TGTGCCAGCAGCTTGGGAGCGGATTACAATGAGCAGTTCTTC
TRBV23-1	TRBJ2-3	TRBD2	18	NA	CASSQKRWTSGVADTQYF	TGCGCCAGCAGTCAAAAAAGATGGACTAGCGGGGTGGCAGATACGCAGTATTTT
TRBV25-1	TRBJ2-1	NA	14	NA	CASTQETSYNEQFF	TGTGCCAGCACTCAGGAAACCTCCTACAATGAGCAGTTCTTC
TRBV5-1	TRBJ2-3	TRBD1	15	NA	CASSSDRASTDTQYF	TGCGCCAGCAGCTCCGACAGGGCGAGCACAGATACGCAGTATTTT
TRBV9	TRBJ2-7	TRBD1	15	NA	CASSLSMGQNYEQYF	TGTGCCAGCAGCCTGTCCATGGGACAGAATTACGAGCAGTACTTC
TRBV28	TRBJ2-1	NA	13	NA	CASSLSPGNEQFF	TGTGCCAGCAGTTTATCGCCCGGGAATGAGCAGTTCTTC
TRBV2	TRBJ1-5	NA	12	NA	CASKRGYQPQHF	TGTGCCAGCAAGAGGGGGTACCAGCCCCAGCATTTT
TRBV5-1	TRBJ2-2	TRBD2	19	NA	CASSPGTSGSITIGGELFF	TGCGCCAGCAGCCCCGGGACTAGCGGGAGCATAACCATTGGCGGGGAGCTGTTTTTT
TRBV5-1	TRBJ2-7	TRBD1	13	NA	CASRQGFTYEQYF	TGCGCCAGCCGACAGGGGTTCACCTACGAGCAGTACTTC
TRBV11-2	TRBJ2-7	TRBD1	16	NA	CASSPLSRQGHYEQYF	TGTGCCAGCAGCCCACTTAGTAGACAGGGACACTACGAGCAGTACTTC
TRBV6-6	TRBJ2-3	TRBD1	14	NA	CASSLSGTADTQYF	TGTGCCAGCAGTTTATCCGGGACAGCAGATACGCAGTATTTT
TRBV19	TRBJ1-2	NA	15	NA	CASSPHRDKLYGYTF	TGTGCCAGTAGTCCCCACAGGGACAAGCTCTATGGCTACACCTTC
TRBV14	TRBJ2-1	NA	14	NA	CASSQVEVYNEQFF	TGTGCCAGCAGCCAAGTTGAGGTCTACAATGAGCAGTTCTTC
TRBV5-5	TRBJ2-1	TRBD2	16	NA	CASSLVASGYRYEQFF	TGTGCCAGCAGCTTGGTGGCTAGCGGGTATCGCTATGAGCAGTTCTTC
TRBV3-1/TRBV3-2	TRBJ1-1	TRBD1	17	NA	CASSQVPGQGRNTEAFF	TGTGCCAGCAGCCAAGTCCCGGGACAGGGGAGAAACACTGAAGCTTTCTTT
TRBV7-9	TRBJ2-3	NA	15	NA	CASSPTGGTTDTQYF	TGTGCCAGCAGCCCTACGGGCGGGACCACAGATACGCAGTATTTT
TRBV5-1	TRBJ2-1	TRBD2	13	NA	CASSLAREREQFF	TGCGCCAGCAGCTTGGCGCGGGAGAGAGAGCAGTTCTTC
TRBV11-2	TRBJ2-7	NA	12	once	CASSHWSPEQYF	TGTGCCAGCAGCCACTGGTCGCCTGAGCAGTACTTC
TRBV28	TRBJ1-2	TRBD1	17	NA	CASSLLLGGAGPYGYTF	TGTGCCAGCAGTTTATTGTTAGGGGGCGCGGGTCCCTATGGCTACACCTTC
TRBV19	TRBJ2-5	TRBD2	14	NA	CASSTLAGDETQYF	TGTGCCAGTAGTACCCTAGCGGGAGACGAGACCCAGTACTTC
TRBV7-9	TRBJ2-3	TRBD2	16	NA	CASSPTSGSGTDTQYF	TGTGCCAGCAGCCCGACTAGCGGGAGTGGCACAGATACGCAGTATTTT
TRBV5-1	TRBJ2-4	TRBD2	15	once	CASSLEGGGRDIQYF	TGCGCCAGCAGCTTGGAAGGCGGGGGGAGGGACATTCAGTACTTC
TRBV18	TRBJ1-1	NA	13	NA	CASSPQGNTEAFF	TGTGCCAGCTCACCTCAGGGGAACACTGAAGCTTTCTTT
TRBV5-4	TRBJ2-7	TRBD1	14	once	CASSLAGQGYEQYF	TGTGCCAGCAGCTTGGCGGGACAGGGTTACGAGCAGTACTTC
TRBV27	TRBJ2-1	TRBD2	15	NA	CASSLSGTGLVEQFF	TGTGCCAGCAGTTTATCCGGGACTGGACTAGTTGAGCAGTTCTTC
TRBV9	TRBJ2-4	NA	16	NA	CASSVAAGRAKNIQYF	TGTGCCAGCAGCGTAGCGGCGGGACGGGCCAAAAACATTCAGTACTTC
TRBV18	TRBJ2-3	TRBD2	16	NA	CASSPGLAGGPNTQYF	TGTGCCAGCTCACCCGGACTAGCGGGAGGGCCAAATACGCAGTATTTT